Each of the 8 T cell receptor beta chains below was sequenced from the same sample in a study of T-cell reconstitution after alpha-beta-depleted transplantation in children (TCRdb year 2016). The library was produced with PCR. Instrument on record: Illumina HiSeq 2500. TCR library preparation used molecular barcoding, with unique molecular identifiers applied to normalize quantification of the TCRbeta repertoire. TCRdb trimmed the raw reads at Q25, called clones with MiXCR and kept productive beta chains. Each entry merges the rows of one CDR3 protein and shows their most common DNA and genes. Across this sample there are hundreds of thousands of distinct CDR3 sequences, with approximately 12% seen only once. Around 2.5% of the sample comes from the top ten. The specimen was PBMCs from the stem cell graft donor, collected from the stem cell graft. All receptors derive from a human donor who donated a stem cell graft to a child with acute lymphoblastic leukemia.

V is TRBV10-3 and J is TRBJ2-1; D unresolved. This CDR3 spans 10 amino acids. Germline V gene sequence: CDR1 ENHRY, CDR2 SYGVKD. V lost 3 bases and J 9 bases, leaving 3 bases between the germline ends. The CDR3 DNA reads TGTGCCATCAGTGACGGTGAGCAGTTCTTC. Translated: CAISDGEQFF.

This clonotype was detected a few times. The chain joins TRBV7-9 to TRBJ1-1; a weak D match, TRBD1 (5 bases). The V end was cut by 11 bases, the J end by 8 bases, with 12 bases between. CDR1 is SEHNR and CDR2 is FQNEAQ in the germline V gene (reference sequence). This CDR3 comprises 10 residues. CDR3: CAGAQGEAFF. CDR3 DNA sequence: TGTGCCGGGGCGCAAGGCGAAGCTTTCTTT.

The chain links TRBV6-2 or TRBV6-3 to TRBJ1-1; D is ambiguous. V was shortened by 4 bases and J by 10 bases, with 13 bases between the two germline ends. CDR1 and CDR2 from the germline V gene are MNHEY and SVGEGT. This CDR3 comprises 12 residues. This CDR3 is CASSSLVGSAFF. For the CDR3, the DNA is TGTGCCAGCAGTTCCCTCGTAGGATCAGCTTTCTTT.

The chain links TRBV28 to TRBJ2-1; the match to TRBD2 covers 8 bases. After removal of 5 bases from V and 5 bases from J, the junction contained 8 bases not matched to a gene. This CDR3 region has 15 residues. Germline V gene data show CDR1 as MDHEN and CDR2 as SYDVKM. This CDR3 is CASSPLAGIDNEQFF. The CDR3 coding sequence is TGTGCCAGCAGTCCCTTAGCGGGGATAGACAATGAGCAGTTCTTC.

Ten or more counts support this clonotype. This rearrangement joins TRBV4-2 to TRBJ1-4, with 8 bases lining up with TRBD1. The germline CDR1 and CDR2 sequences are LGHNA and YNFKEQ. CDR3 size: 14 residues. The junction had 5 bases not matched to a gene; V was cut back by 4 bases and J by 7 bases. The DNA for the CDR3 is TGTGCCAGCAGCCCGACAGGGGAGGCTGAAAAACTGTTTTTT. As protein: CASSPTGEAEKLFF.

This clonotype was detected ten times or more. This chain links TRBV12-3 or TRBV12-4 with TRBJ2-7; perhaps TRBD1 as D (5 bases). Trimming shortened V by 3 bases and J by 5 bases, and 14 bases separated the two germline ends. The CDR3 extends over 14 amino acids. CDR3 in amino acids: CASSFRGRVDEQYF. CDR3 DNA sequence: TGTGCCAGCAGTTTCCGTGGCAGGGTAGACGAGCAGTACTTC.

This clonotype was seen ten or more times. CDR3 residues: CSASPLVAGPDTQYF. In DNA form, the CDR3 reads TGCAGTGCCAGCCCGCTAGTGGCGGGGCCAGATACGCAGTATTTT. The chain joins TRBV20-1 to TRBJ2-3; D might be TRBD2 (6 bases). The CDR3 has 15 residues. Germline V gene lookup returns CDR1 DFQATT and CDR2 SNEGSKA (reference sequence). The germline V and J ends were trimmed by 6 bases and 4 bases, with 20 bases remaining between them.

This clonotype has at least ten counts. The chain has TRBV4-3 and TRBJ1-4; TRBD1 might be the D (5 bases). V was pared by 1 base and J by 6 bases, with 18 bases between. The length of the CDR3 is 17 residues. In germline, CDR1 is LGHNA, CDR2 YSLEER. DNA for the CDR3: TGCGCCAGCAGCCAAGGCCCCCGTTTAGGGGAGTATGAAAAACTGTTTTTT. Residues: CASSQGPRLGEYEKLFF.